The rows below give T cell receptor beta chains drawn from one sample of a study of blood T cell repertoires in COVID-19. Repertoires were generated with immunoSEQ multiplex PCR, while TCRdb's copy carries only in-frame clones and drops some. The sample has 250,000 or so clones, more than 85% seen once. Sequencing was done on a sample of PBMCs or T cells enriched from blood (not recorded which). Receptors were obtained from a man aged 35-49 years who had been exposed to COVID-19. Both conserved end residues are part of each CDR3. Fields, in order: clone size, D gene, V gene, J gene, CDR3 protein, CDR3 DNA. A D gene is named only where the DNA matches it firmly. Size is stated for part of the rows, as once, few or many counts, or as a class when the clone is expanded.

size: .; D: TRBD1; V: TRBV2; J: TRBJ1-1; CDR3: CASSRQGVDTEAFF; DNA: TGTGCCAGCAGTCGACAGGGGGTCGACACTGAAGCTTTCTTT
size: .; D: TRBD2; V: TRBV6-5; J: TRBJ2-1; CDR3: CASSWVAGDAEQFF; DNA: TGTGCCAGCAGTTGGGTGGCGGGAGACGCTGAGCAGTTCTTC
size: .; D: TRBD1; V: TRBV5-4; J: TRBJ2-7; CDR3: CASSPSPGQGLQKYF; DNA: TGTGCCAGCAGCCCATCCCCGGGACAGGGGTTACAGAAGTACTTC
size: .; D: TRBD1; V: TRBV25-1; J: TRBJ1-2; CDR3: CASRGTGEVGYTF; DNA: TGTGCCAGCAGGGGGACAGGGGAGGTAGGCTACACCTTC
size: .; D: .; V: TRBV7-9; J: TRBJ1-2; CDR3: CASSLKKGQDDF; DNA: TGTGCCAGCAGCTTGAAGAAGGGGCAGGATGATTTC
size: .; D: .; V: TRBV3-1/TRBV3-2; J: TRBJ1-1; CDR3: CASSLVDRNTEAFF; DNA: TGTGCCAGCAGCCTAGTGGACAGGAACACTGAAGCTTTCTTT
size: .; D: .; V: TRBV27; J: TRBJ1-1; CDR3: CASSPSTAMNTEAFF; DNA: TGTGCCAGCAGTCCGTCGACAGCTATGAACACTGAAGCTTTCTTT
size: .; D: .; V: TRBV3-1/TRBV3-2; J: TRBJ2-4; CDR3: CATGRSGKNIQYF; DNA: TGTGCCACCGGTAGATCCGGCAAAAACATTCAGTACTTC
size: .; D: TRBD1; V: TRBV6-4; J: TRBJ2-2; CDR3: CASRMQGAAGELFF; DNA: TGTGCCAGCAGGATGCAGGGGGCGGCCGGGGAGCTGTTTTTT
size: .; D: TRBD1; V: TRBV3-1/TRBV3-2; J: TRBJ2-2; CDR3: CASSQDGRQGVRTGELFF; DNA: TGTGCCAGCAGCCAAGATGGGAGACAGGGCGTAAGGACCGGGGAGCTGTTTTTT
size: .; D: .; V: TRBV6-5; J: TRBJ2-3; CDR3: CASLYRASTDTQYF; DNA: TGTGCCAGCCTATACAGGGCTAGCACAGATACGCAGTATTTT
size: .; D: TRBD1; V: TRBV3-1/TRBV3-2; J: TRBJ1-4; CDR3: CASSRQGYEKLFF; DNA: TGTGCCAGCAGCCGACAGGGTTACGAAAAACTGTTTTTT
size: .; D: TRBD1; V: TRBV19; J: TRBJ2-1; CDR3: CASSAPQGNTYNEQFF; DNA: TGTGCCAGTAGTGCCCCACAGGGGAATACCTACAATGAGCAGTTCTTC
size: .; D: .; V: TRBV27; J: TRBJ2-7; CDR3: CASSLSGVTGYEQYF; DNA: TGTGCCAGCAGTTTATCTGGAGTTACCGGGTACGAGCAGTACTTC
size: .; D: TRBD1; V: TRBV11-2; J: TRBJ1-1; CDR3: CASSPDRGRTEAFF; DNA: TGTGCCAGCAGCCCTGACAGGGGGCGCACTGAAGCTTTCTTT
size: .; D: .; V: TRBV2; J: TRBJ2-7; CDR3: CASSVGEGTGEQYF; DNA: TGTGCCAGCAGTGTGGGGGAGGGTACAGGGGAGCAGTACTTC
size: .; D: TRBD1; V: TRBV9; J: TRBJ1-4; CDR3: CASSETKHRGLEEKLFF; DNA: TGTGCCAGCAGCGAGACGAAACACAGGGGGCTAGAAGAAAAACTGTTTTTT
size: .; D: .; V: TRBV5-5; J: TRBJ2-2; CDR3: CASSLAGGPIGELFF; DNA: TGTGCCAGCAGCTTGGCCGGAGGACCCATCGGGGAGCTGTTTTTT
size: .; D: .; V: TRBV12-3/TRBV12-4; J: TRBJ1-2; CDR3: CASMGRGYTF; DNA: TGTGCCAGCATGGGGAGGGGCTACACCTTC
size: .; D: TRBD1; V: TRBV24-1; J: TRBJ2-2; CDR3: CATASTGGNTGELFF; DNA: TGTGCCACCGCGTCGACAGGGGGGAACACCGGGGAGCTGTTTTTT
size: few; D: .; V: TRBV11-3; J: TRBJ2-5; CDR3: CASSRRDGQETQYF; DNA: TGTGCCAGCAGCCGGAGGGACGGACAAGAGACCCAGTACTTC
size: .; D: TRBD1; V: TRBV7-9; J: TRBJ2-4; CDR3: CASSLPGQGWPYF; DNA: TGTGCCAGCAGCTTACCGGGACAGGGATGGCCGTACTTC
size: .; D: .; V: TRBV6-4; J: TRBJ1-1; CDR3: CASSDSEDTEAFF; DNA: TGTGCCAGCAGTGACTCGGAGGACACTGAAGCTTTCTTT
size: .; D: .; V: TRBV13; J: TRBJ2-7; CDR3: CASSLGGGLGYEQYF; DNA: TGTGCCAGCAGTTTAGGAGGGGGCTTGGGCTACGAGCAGTACTTC
size: .; D: .; V: TRBV29-1; J: TRBJ1-1; CDR3: CSVETGVNTEAFF; DNA: TGCAGCGTTGAAACGGGGGTCAACACTGAAGCTTTCTTT
size: .; D: TRBD1; V: TRBV5-1; J: TRBJ2-3; CDR3: CASSLGQGGRTDTQYF; DNA: TGCGCCAGCAGCTTGGGACAGGGGGGTCGCACAGATACGCAGTATTTT
size: .; D: .; V: TRBV30; J: TRBJ2-7; CDR3: CACDPTSMIGEQYF; DNA: TGTGCCTGCGATCCAACTAGTATGATTGGCGAGCAGTACTTC
size: .; D: TRBD1; V: TRBV9; J: TRBJ1-2; CDR3: CASGQSPNYGYTF; DNA: TGTGCCTCGGGACAGTCTCCTAACTATGGCTACACCTTC
size: .; D: .; V: TRBV7-3; J: TRBJ1-1; CDR3: CASSLQGHTEAFF; DNA: TGTGCCAGCAGCTTACAGGGGCACACTGAAGCTTTCTTT
size: .; D: .; V: TRBV19; J: TRBJ1-5; CDR3: CASSNQGVQPQHF; DNA: TGTGCCAGTAGTAACCAGGGCGTGCAGCCCCAGCATTTT
size: once; D: TRBD2; V: TRBV7-3; J: TRBJ2-5; CDR3: CASSSGQGGQETQYF; DNA: TGTGCCAGCAGTTCGGGGCAGGGAGGGCAAGAGACCCAGTACTTC
size: .; D: .; V: TRBV28; J: TRBJ2-7; CDR3: CASSFRGSSYEQYF; DNA: TGTGCCAGCAGTTTCCGGGGGAGCTCCTACGAGCAGTACTTC
size: .; D: TRBD2; V: TRBV4-3; J: TRBJ2-5; CDR3: CASSQDPGLAGTQYF; DNA: TGCGCCAGCAGCCAAGACCCAGGACTAGCGGGGACTCAGTACTTC
size: .; D: TRBD1; V: TRBV28; J: TRBJ2-7; CDR3: CASRTGTGSYEQYF; DNA: TGTGCCAGCAGAACCGGGACAGGCTCCTACGAGCAGTACTTC
size: .; D: .; V: TRBV4-2; J: TRBJ2-7; CDR3: CASSQESAYEQYF; DNA: TGTGCCAGCAGCCAAGAATCGGCCTACGAGCAGTACTTC
size: .; D: .; V: TRBV29-1; J: TRBJ1-2; CDR3: CSVKNLGGYTF; DNA: TGCAGCGTTAAAAATCTAGGTGGCTACACCTTC
size: .; D: TRBD2; V: TRBV5-4; J: TRBJ2-2; CDR3: CASSRGPGTIRSTGELFF; DNA: TGTGCCAGCAGCCGGGGACCCGGGACTATCCGATCGACCGGGGAGCTGTTTTTT
size: .; D: .; V: TRBV28; J: TRBJ2-7; CDR3: CASSLGGTIYEQYF; DNA: TGTGCCAGCAGTTTAGGAGGAACAATCTACGAGCAGTACTTC
size: .; D: .; V: TRBV18; J: TRBJ1-1; CDR3: CASSQRQTNTEAFF; DNA: TGTGCCAGCTCACAGAGACAGACGAACACTGAAGCTTTCTTT
size: .; D: .; V: TRBV19; J: TRBJ1-4; CDR3: CASSITWFEKLFF; DNA: TGTGCCAGTAGTATTACTTGGTTTGAAAAACTGTTTTTT
size: once; D: .; V: TRBV11-2; J: TRBJ2-7; CDR3: CASSPDTIYEQYF; DNA: TGTGCCAGCAGCCCAGACACGATCTACGAGCAGTACTTC
size: .; D: .; V: TRBV18; J: TRBJ2-5; CDR3: CASSPPDRTTGETQYF; DNA: TGTGCCAGCTCACCACCGGATCGGACTACGGGAGAGACCCAGTACTTC
size: .; D: TRBD1; V: TRBV19; J: TRBJ1-4; CDR3: CASSFLRGGGEKLFF; DNA: TGTGCCAGTAGTTTTCTACGAGGGGGCGGAGAAAAACTGTTTTTT
size: .; D: TRBD1; V: TRBV5-4; J: TRBJ1-6; CDR3: CASSLGPYTGGDNSPLHF; DNA: TGTGCCAGCAGCTTGGGCCCATACACAGGGGGTGATAATTCACCCCTCCACTTT
size: .; D: .; V: TRBV2; J: TRBJ1-5; CDR3: CASRRQENFNQPQHF; DNA: TGTGCCAGCAGGAGACAGGAGAATTTTAATCAGCCCCAGCATTTT
size: .; D: .; V: TRBV28; J: TRBJ2-3; CDR3: CASTRRGSTDTQYF; DNA: TGTGCCAGCACCCGCCGGGGGAGCACAGATACGCAGTATTTT
size: .; D: TRBD1; V: TRBV5-1; J: TRBJ2-1; CDR3: CASRYDSRRDRGGYNEQFF; DNA: TGCGCCAGCAGATACGACAGTAGACGGGACAGGGGAGGGTACAATGAGCAGTTCTTC
size: once; D: TRBD1; V: TRBV28; J: TRBJ1-4; CDR3: CASSFGQGVGKLFF; DNA: TGTGCCAGCAGTTTCGGCCAGGGGGTTGGAAAACTGTTTTTT